A single sample is the source of the 25 T cell receptor beta chains below, sequenced in a study of blood T cells in healthy people across ages. With a J-beta primer mix and a sample-barcoded 5' primer, a second PCR ran roughly 6 to 12 cycles. One entry per CDR3 protein results from TCRdb running MiXCR on the 5' RACE reads. The sample includes about 1.6 million distinct CDR3 sequences, around 35% seen only once; the top ten take 11%. The source material was blood. Receptor source: a woman in her thirties in good health.

This clonotype was observed a few times. This rearrangement joins TRBV4-1 to TRBJ1-5, with a weak D call TRBD1 (5 bases). Trimming removed 0 bases at V and 5 bases at J, with 14 bases between. Germline assignment: CDR1 MGHRA and CDR2 YSYEKL. This CDR3 is 16 amino acids long. CDR3 in DNA: TGCGCCAGCAGCCAAGATGAAGGGGTCTGGGATCAGCCCCAGCATTTT. Translating gives CASSQDEGVWDQPQHF.

This clonotype came up many times. The chain uses TRBV29-1 and TRBJ2-3; D may be TRBD2 (5 bases). The CDR3 contains 12 residues. CDR1 is SQVTM, CDR2 ANQGSEA, per germline. V shed 7 bases and J shed 4 bases, with 12 bases lying between them. The CDR3 region is CSGTRAADTQYF. The DNA of the CDR3 is TGCAGCGGTACCCGAGCGGCAGATACGCAGTATTTT.

The chain links TRBV20-1 to TRBJ2-7; 8 positions agree with TRBD2. Looked up from germline, CDR1 is DFQATT and CDR2 is SNEGSKA (reference sequence). Trimming cost V 1 base and J 5 bases; bases outside gene matches: 13. The CDR3 consists of 16 residues. CDR3 DNA: TGCAGTGCTAGAGCTGAGCGGGAGAACGGGAACGACGAGCAGTACTTC. Amino acids: CSARAERENGNDEQYF.

The gene calls are TRBV20-1 and TRBJ2-1, with TRBD1 matching over 7 bases. Per the germline V gene, CDR1 is DFQATT and CDR2 is SNEGSKA (reference sequence). This CDR3 is built from 14 residues. After removal of 4 bases from V and 4 bases from J, the junction contained 7 bases not matched to a gene. The CDR3, as DNA: TGCAGTGCTACCGGGACAGAAAATTACAATGAGCAGTTCTTC. This codes for CSATGTENYNEQFF.

The rearrangement joins TRBV20-1 to TRBJ2-1; 15 nucleotides agree with TRBD2. Germline V gene data show CDR1 as DFQATT and CDR2 as SNEGSKA (reference sequence). This CDR3 contains 17 residues. With 1 base clipped from V and 3 bases from J, the junction kept 4 bases outside the gene matches. The CDR3 DNA follows: TGCAGTGCTAGAGCCGGACTAGCGGGAGGGCTCTACAATGAGCAGTTCTTC. The encoded protein is CSARAGLAGGLYNEQFF.

A note on this clonotype: Mismatch with germline at one junction end may stem from a read error. The rearrangement uses TRBV18 and TRBJ1-5, with D perhaps matching TRBD1 (5 bases). CDR1 and CDR2 (germline): KGHSH, LQKENI. The CDR3 runs 13 residues. In nucleotides, the CDR3 is TGTGCCAGCTCACCCGATTCCAGACAGCCCCGGCATTTT. This encodes CASSPDSRQPRHF.

CDR3 nucleotides: TGTGCCAGCAGCGTAAGGGGAACCAACCTCTACGAGCAGTACTTC. It encodes CASSVRGTNLYEQYF. The J gene is TRBJ2-5, the V gene TRBV9; a weak D match, TRBD1 (5 bases). The J call may be wrong; the DNA end is better matched by TRBJ2-7. The CDR3 spans 15 residues. In germline, CDR1 is SGDLS, CDR2 YYNGEE.

This clonotype was seen only once. Given a much more abundant clone one base away, this may be a read error. This chain links TRBV5-6 with TRBJ2-3, with D perhaps TRBD2 (6 bases). The CDR3 is made up of 17 amino acids. Germline V gives CDR1 SGHDT, CDR2 YYEEEE. The CDR3 region has the DNA TGTGCCAGCAGCTTGAGTTCAGTTAGCGGAAGCATAGATACGCAGTATTTT. It encodes CASSLSSVSGSIDTQYF.

J is TRBJ2-1 and V is TRBV20-1; TRBD1 or TRBD2 may be the D gene (5 bases each). CDR3 length equals 15 residues. Per the germline V gene, CDR1 is DFQATT and CDR2 is SNEGSKA (reference sequence). V gave up 4 bases and J gave up 8 bases, with 21 bases separating them. CDR3 DNA sequence: TGCAGTGCTACCGACCGGGGCCGCCTTTTGGATGAGCAGTTCTTC. This encodes CSATDRGRLLDEQFF.

As to this clonotype: A much bigger clone sits one base away, suggesting this may be a read error. The rearrangement joins TRBV29-1 to TRBJ2-7; D is perhaps TRBD1 (6 bases). The CDR3 loop spans 13 amino acids. Germline loops: CDR1 SQVTM, CDR2 ANQGSEA. The CDR3 DNA reads as TGCAGCGTTGCTAGGACAGCTAGCTACGGGCAGTACTTC. This translates into CSVARTASYGQYF.

This chain uses TRBV10-3 with TRBJ2-5; D might be TRBD1 (5 bases). This CDR3 comprises 12 residues. Trimming took off 6 bases at V and 5 bases at J, with 10 bases between the two ends. In germline, CDR1 is ENHRY, CDR2 SYGVKD. CDR3 loop: CAISLKGETQYF. The CDR3 DNA follows: TGTGCCATCAGCCTCAAGGGGGAGACCCAGTACTTC.

The DNA of the CDR3 is TGTGCCAGCAGCTCCTTGGGGCACTCCTACGAGCAGTACTTC. It encodes CASSSLGHSYEQYF. The chain employs TRBV5-6 and TRBJ2-7; weak D call: TRBD1 (5 bases). Per the germline V gene, CDR1 is SGHDT and CDR2 is YYEEEE. The CDR3 runs to 14 residues. The V end was cut by 3 bases, the J end by 0 bases, with 10 bases between.

The J gene is TRBJ2-7, the V gene TRBV6-5, with D tentatively TRBD2 (5 bases). The V gene lost 4 bases and the J gene lost 6 bases, with 13 bases spanning the gap. Germline V gives CDR1 MNHEY, CDR2 SVGAGI. The CDR3 consists of 13 residues. For the CDR3, the DNA is TGTGCCAGCAGTTCCACCACCAGCGGCGAGCAGTACTTC. It yields the protein CASSSTTSGEQYF.

V usage is TRBV10-2 and J usage is TRBJ2-5; D is perhaps TRBD1 (5 bases). The better agreement between TRBJ2-7 and the DNA end casts doubt on the J call. This CDR3 spans 13 amino acids. CDR1 WSHSY and CDR2 SAAADI come from the germline V gene. The CDR3 here is CASREPPRGEQYF. The CDR3 DNA sequence: TGCGCCAGCAGGGAGCCGCCAAGGGGCGAGCAGTACTTC.

This rearrangement joins TRBV9 to TRBJ2-7; D unresolved. Trimming pared 0 bases from V and 3 bases from J, leaving 10 bases between. Germline values: CDR1 SGDLS, CDR2 YYNGEE. The CDR3 has 14 amino acids. The CDR3 loop is CASSVASGFYEQYF. CDR3 bases: TGTGCCAGCAGCGTAGCCTCCGGATTCTACGAGCAGTACTTC.

This chain's CDR3 is CASSWGGSLQETQYF. Written as DNA, the CDR3 is TGCGCCAGCAGCTGGGGCGGTAGCCTCCAAGAGACCCAGTACTTC. V gene TRBV5-1 combines with J gene TRBJ2-5; weak D call: TRBD1 (5 bases). Germline-derived CDR1 and CDR2 are SGHRS and YFSETQ. Deletions cut 3 bases from V and 1 base from J, with 13 bases between. This CDR3 region has 15 residues.

As regards this clonotype: The junction does not match germline at one end; this may be a read error. V is TRBV12-3 or TRBV12-4 and J is TRBJ2-2, with D possibly matching TRBD2 (6 bases). The CDR3 sequence is 16 residues long. CDR3 DNA: TGTGCCAGCGGTTTAGGGCTAGCGCCGAACACCGGGGAGCTGTTTTTT. Its protein is CASGLGLAPNTGELFF.

This clonotype occurred a few times. The chain employs TRBV20-1 and TRBJ2-3, with 11 positions matching TRBD2. This CDR3 comprises 17 residues. CDR1 is DFQATT, CDR2 SNEGSKA, per germline (reference sequence). V shed 3 bases, J shed 3 bases, and the junction held 11 bases outside the gene matches. CDR3 amino acids: CSASGLAGGRGTDTQYF. For the CDR3, the DNA is TGCAGTGCTAGCGGCCTAGCGGGGGGCCGGGGAACAGATACGCAGTATTTT.

In its sample, this clonotype was seen a few times. The rearrangement links TRBV15 to TRBJ2-3, with TRBD1 matching 7 bases. Germline CDR1 reads LNHNV; CDR2 reads YYDKDF (reference sequence). CDR3 size: 15 residues. V was pared by 4 bases and J by 6 bases, with 10 bases of the junction left unmatched. CDR3 in amino acids: CATSKNRQGGDTQYF. In DNA, the CDR3 is TGTGCCACCAGCAAGAATAGACAGGGCGGCGATACGCAGTATTTT.

The chain couples TRBV18 to TRBJ2-7, with TRBD1 matching 12 bases. The CDR3 extends over 17 amino acids. In germline, CDR1 is KGHSH, CDR2 LQKENI. After removal of 10 bases from V and 3 bases from J, the junction contained 16 bases not matched to a gene. CDR3 coding DNA: TGTGCCACCCGCGGCACCGGGACAGGGGGCGCAGGCTACGAGCAGTACTTC. Protein product: CATRGTGTGGAGYEQYF.

This chain uses TRBV27 with TRBJ2-1; 7 bases align to TRBD2. The trim removed 5 bases at V and 5 bases at J, leaving 9 bases unmatched. Germline lookup yields CDR1 MNHEY and CDR2 SMNVEV (reference sequence). The CDR3 sequence is 15 residues long. CDR3 region: CASSRAGSSHNEQFF. CDR3 nucleotide sequence: TGTGCCAGCAGTAGAGCGGGAAGTTCCCACAATGAGCAGTTCTTC.

This clonotype showed up just a few times. CDR3 loop: CAISPRGQGAFEQYF. CDR3 in DNA: TGTGCCATCAGCCCCCGCGGACAGGGGGCGTTCGAGCAGTACTTC. V gene TRBV10-3 combines with J gene TRBJ2-7; 11 nucleotides match TRBD1. This CDR3 is 15 amino acids long. Germline V gene sequence: CDR1 ENHRY, CDR2 SYGVKD. The J segment lost 6 bases and the V segment lost 6 bases, leaving 10 bases of the junction unmatched.

The chain carries TRBV4-1 and TRBJ1-4; possibly TRBD1 for D (5 bases). Germline CDR1 reads MGHRA; CDR2 reads YSYEKL. The CDR3 is 15 residues long. V dropped 0 bases and J dropped 6 bases, with 11 bases sitting between them. The CDR3 nucleotides read TGCGCCAGCAGCCAAGATCGGGACGAGTATGAAAAACTGTTTTTT. It codes for CASSQDRDEYEKLFF.

This clonotype was recorded a few times. The V and J genes are TRBV3-1 and TRBJ2-6, with D possibly matching TRBD2 (5 bases). V was clipped by 4 bases and J by 4 bases, with 20 bases between them. The CDR3 totals 18 residues. Germline V gives CDR1 LGHDT, CDR2 YNNKEL (reference sequence). This CDR3 reads CASSRTVTPLGGANVLTF. The CDR3 DNA is TGTGCCAGCAGCCGGACTGTAACCCCTCTAGGAGGGGCCAACGTCCTGACTTTC.

The sample holds one count of this clonotype. This chain joins TRBV20-1 and TRBJ2-3; 9 bases agree with TRBD2. Germline trimming cut 2 bases from V and 3 bases from J; bases unmatched to any gene: 9. Germline assignment: CDR1 DFQATT and CDR2 SNEGSKA (reference sequence). There are 16 residues in the CDR3. CDR3 residues: CSARLFSSGATDTQYF. The CDR3 nucleotides read TGCAGTGCTAGACTTTTTTCTAGCGGGGCGACAGATACGCAGTATTTT.